This TCR beta chain was profiled in a study of blood T cell repertoires in COVID-19. At the level of the study: Specimens from acute and convalescent COVID-19 originated in the United States, Italy and Spain. From T cells, B-cell-depleted T cells, or PBMCs came the material, which was cDNA or gDNA.

The CDR3 length is 16 residues. The ends were cut back, 4 bases at V and 4 bases at J, with 20 bases in the middle. The germline CDR1 and CDR2 sequences are LGHDT and YNNKEL (reference sequence). Authors' methods: Estimation of nucleated cell counts relied on the amplification of reference gene primers. Generated by immunoSEQ multiplex PCR, the TCRdb table keeps only in-frame clones and is missing some. V and J calls and clone size are given by that table; D and trimming were obtained from the DNA. The data hold about 59,000 clones, with around 80% observed a single time. The receptor comes from a man between 60 and 70 years old with acute or convalescent COVID-19. The source material was peripheral blood. The chain employs TRBV3-1 (or the pseudogene TRBV3-2) and TRBJ2-7, with TRBD2 as a possible D gene (6 bases). This CDR3 reads CASSPDGGTRRYEQYF. The CDR3 DNA is TGTGCCAGCAGCCCCGATGGCGGGACCCGACGTTACGAGCAGTACTTC.